Listed below are T cell receptor beta chains from one sample, sequenced in a study of beta chain features in type 1 diabetes. Only in-frame clones appear in the TCRdb table, and some are missing; sequencing was by immunoSEQ multiplex PCR. The sample yields some 230,000 clones, about 10% seen once. The sequenced sample consisted of naive CD4+ T cells from blood. The receptor source for this set is a woman between 18 and 29 years old in good health. Each CDR3 is given with its conserved first and last residue. D genes are given only for firm matches. Expanded clones are given a class, and other clones once, few, many or no size at all.

V	J	size	length	D	DNA	CDR3
TRBV7-7	TRBJ2-1	NA	14	TRBD2	TGTGCCAGCAGCCCTGATCCCGGGGGGGGTGAGCAGTTCTTC	CASSPDPGGGEQFF
TRBV2	TRBJ2-3	NA	14	NA	TGTGCCAGCAGCGAACTGGCGGTCACAGATACGCAGTATTTT	CASSELAVTDTQYF
TRBV10-3	TRBJ2-1	NA	16	NA	TGTGCCTCTAAGGGAGCCGACCTGAGCTCCTACAATGAGCAGTTCTTC	CASKGADLSSYNEQFF
TRBV9	TRBJ1-5	few	14	NA	TGTGCCAGCAGTCAAACCACAGGGAATCAGCCCCAGCATTTT	CASSQTTGNQPQHF
TRBV12-5	TRBJ1-4	few	14	NA	TGTGCTAGTGGACCTACAGGGTCTAATGAAAAACTGTTTTTT	CASGPTGSNEKLFF
TRBV6-5	TRBJ2-7	few	15	NA	TGTGCCAGCAGTTACGGGAGGGTGGGGGGCTCCGAGCAGTACTTC	CASSYGRVGGSEQYF
TRBV5-1	TRBJ2-2	few	17	TRBD1	TGCGCCAGCAGCCGGACCCACGGGACAGGCGGCACCGGGGAGCTGTTTTTT	CASSRTHGTGGTGELFF
TRBV6-4	TRBJ2-2	NA	17	TRBD2	TGTGCCAGCAGCAGGACTAGCGGGGCCGCGAACACCGGGGAGCTGTTTTTT	CASSRTSGAANTGELFF
TRBV28	TRBJ1-2	NA	14	NA	TGTGCCAGCGGGGGCTCCGACAGCAGCTATGGCTACACCTTC	CASGGSDSSYGYTF
TRBV5-1	TRBJ1-5	NA	14	NA	TGCGCCAGCAGCTTGGAGGGGAGGGAGCAGCCCCAGCATTTT	CASSLEGREQPQHF
TRBV6-6	TRBJ2-3	NA	15	TRBD2	TGTGCCAGCAGTTACTGGGGGGGACCAACAGATACGCAGTATTTT	CASSYWGGPTDTQYF
TRBV14	TRBJ2-3	many	17	NA	TGTGCCAGCAGCCCTCGTCGCGGGACCGAGATGACAGATACGCAGTATTTT	CASSPRRGTEMTDTQYF
TRBV30	TRBJ2-2	NA	17	TRBD2	TGTGCCTGGAGTGTGCCTAGCGGGGGGCGGGGAACCGGGGAGCTGTTTTTT	CAWSVPSGGRGTGELFF
TRBV6-4	TRBJ1-1	NA	14	NA	TGTGCCAGCAGACATACAGGGTCAGACACTGAAGCTTTCTTT	CASRHTGSDTEAFF
TRBV6-5	TRBJ1-5	few	15	NA	TGTGCCAGCAGTTACTCAGGACAGCCGTATCAGCCCCAGCATTTT	CASSYSGQPYQPQHF
TRBV5-1	TRBJ1-2	NA	14	NA	TGCGCCAGCAGCTTTGGAAACAGGATTTATGGCTACACCTTC	CASSFGNRIYGYTF
TRBV7-2	TRBJ1-3	few	15	TRBD1	TGTGCCAGCAGTCCAAGACAGGGCCCTGGAAACACCATATATTTT	CASSPRQGPGNTIYF
TRBV5-6	TRBJ2-6	NA	19	NA	TGTGCCAGCAGTTTTGTGACCCTGGGGGGATTCTCTGGGGCCAACGTCCTGACTTTC	CASSFVTLGGFSGANVLTF
TRBV6-1	TRBJ1-1	NA	12	NA	TGTGCCAGCAGTGAATTCGGCAGGGAAGCTTTCTTT	CASSEFGREAFF